The 18 T cell receptor beta chains given below trace back to one sample, sequenced in a study of T-cell memory formation after mild COVID-19. TCRdb independently ran MiXCR on the 5' RACE reads; one entry per CDR3 protein. The sample includes about 420,000 distinct CDR3 sequences, about 25% of them seen just once. Sequenced sample: PBMCs or a T cell subset sorted from them (not recorded which). The receptors were gathered from an adult woman who had mild COVID-19 (a few samples of this study predate the infection). Cell type and time point are not known.

The genes are TRBV7-3 and TRBJ2-1; TRBD2 aligns across 11 bases. CDR1 is SGHTA and CDR2 is FQGTGA in the germline V gene. Unmatched junction bases numbered 12, after V lost 5 bases and J lost 12 bases. This CDR3 is built from 15 residues. Here the CDR3 reads CASSPTSGGSARQFF. The CDR3 nucleotides read TGTGCCAGCAGCCCAACTAGCGGGGGCTCCGCTCGGCAGTTCTTC.

The chain recombines TRBV15 with TRBJ2-3; D not certain. Germline V gives CDR1 LNHNV, CDR2 YYDKDF (reference sequence). The CDR3 has 13 amino acids. V was clipped by 6 bases and J by 0 bases, with 7 bases between them. The CDR3 protein is CATRPMSTDTQYF. The CDR3 coding sequence is TGTGCCACCAGACCTATGAGCACAGATACGCAGTATTTT.

V gene TRBV5-6 combines with J gene TRBJ2-7, with a weak D call TRBD2 (6 bases). CDR1 and CDR2 from the germline V gene are SGHDT and YYEEEE. This CDR3 contains 12 residues. With 3 bases removed from V and 6 bases from J, the gap between germline ends came to 10 bases. CDR3 bases: TGTGCCAGCAGCTCGGGAGTAGCCGAGCAGTACTTC. Protein sequence: CASSSGVAEQYF.

This clonotype was seen a few times. V and J are TRBV27 and TRBJ2-1; 9 bases are a match to TRBD1. The V segment lost 1 base and the J segment 7 bases; nucleotides outside the gene matches: 5. Germline values: CDR1 MNHEY, CDR2 SMNVEV (reference sequence). The CDR3 length is 15 residues. Here the CDR3 DNA reads TGTGCCAGCAGTTTATACGGGACAGGGAATAATGAGCAGTTCTTC. It yields the protein CASSLYGTGNNEQFF.

This clonotype has a handful of counts. The chain recombines TRBV20-1 with TRBJ2-7; weak D call: TRBD1 (5 bases). The CDR3 consists of 13 residues. The V gene lost 6 bases and the J gene lost 7 bases, with 19 bases spanning the gap. CDR1 DFQATT and CDR2 SNEGSKA come from the germline V gene (reference sequence). The CDR3 bases are TGCAGTGCAAGGGGCCCCCCGGGCTGGGAGCAGTACTTC. Translation gives CSARGPPGWEQYF.

This chain's CDR3 is CATGTWSEQYF. CDR3 coding DNA: TGTGCCACTGGGACGTGGAGCGAGCAGTACTTC. The chain couples TRBV12-3 or TRBV12-4 to TRBJ2-7; D possibly uses TRBD1 or TRBD2 (5 bases each). V dropped 10 bases and J dropped 6 bases, with 13 bases sitting between them. CDR3 length equals 11 residues.

This clonotype was observed a single time. The rearrangement links TRBV18 to TRBJ1-6, with D uncertain. With 3 bases removed from V and 8 bases from J, the gap between germline ends came to 17 bases. CDR1 is KGHSH and CDR2 is LQKENI in the germline V gene. The CDR3 sequence is 16 residues long. The CDR3: CASSPEGTVNYSPLHF. CDR3 in DNA: TGTGCCAGCTCACCGGAGGGTACCGTGAACTATTCACCCCTCCACTTT.

The chain recombines TRBV6-1 with TRBJ2-7; D not certain. From germline, CDR1 is MNHNS and CDR2 SASEGT. This CDR3 spans 15 amino acids. V gave up 2 bases and J gave up 0 bases, with 11 bases separating them. The CDR3, as DNA: TGTGCCAGCAGTGAAACGCTGGCGTCCTCCTACGAGCAGTACTTC. Protein sequence: CASSETLASSYEQYF.

The V gene is TRBV6-2 or TRBV6-3, the J gene TRBJ2-5; 8 bases are shared with TRBD1. CDR1 is MNHEY and CDR2 is SVGEGT in the germline V gene. This CDR3 has 14 amino acids. V shed 2 bases and J 5 bases; nucleotides not matched to a gene: 4. CDR3 coding DNA: TGTGCCAGCAGTTACATGACAGGGGCGGAGACCCAGTACTTC. It translates to CASSYMTGAETQYF.

This clonotype showed up just a few times. This sequence joins TRBV29-1 and TRBJ1-1; D not resolved. The CDR3 consists of 13 residues. CDR1 SQVTM and CDR2 ANQGSEA come from the germline V gene. Trimming took off 4 bases at V and 5 bases at J, with 14 bases between the two ends. The CDR3 loop reads CSVGPYGKTEAFF. CDR3 DNA sequence: TGCAGCGTTGGACCTTACGGTAAGACTGAAGCTTTCTTT.

This clonotype was detected only a few times. The chain joins TRBV7-2 to TRBJ2-7, with 9 bases that match TRBD1. CDR3 length equals 13 residues. V lost 8 bases and J lost 3; bases outside the gene matches: 5. Germline lookup yields CDR1 SGHTA and CDR2 FQGNSA. The CDR3 coding sequence is TGTGCCAGCGGTGGACAGGGGAGCTACGAGCAGTACTTC. Amino acid sequence: CASGGQGSYEQYF.

This rearrangement joins TRBV9 to TRBJ1-4; 7 bases are shared with TRBD1. J lost 7 bases, V lost 0 bases, and 6 bases had no gene match. CDR3 length: 15 residues. Germline CDR1 SGDLS, CDR2 YYNGEE. As DNA, the CDR3 is TGTGCCAGCAGCGTAGCCTCAGGGGGAGGTGAAAAACTGTTTTTT. Protein sequence: CASSVASGGGEKLFF.

The sample holds many counts of this clonotype. The chain recombines TRBV29-1 with TRBJ2-1; D ambiguous. Trimming removed 3 bases from V and 12 bases from J, with 12 bases in between. This CDR3 comprises 11 residues. Germline CDR1 reads SQVTM; CDR2 reads ANQGSEA. CDR3 nucleotides: TGCAGCGTTGATCCGGGTTCGGGGCAGTTCTTC. Translation gives CSVDPGSGQFF.

The chain carries TRBV5-1 and TRBJ1-6; D uncertain. V lost 0 bases to trimming and J lost 2 bases, with 9 bases between them. The CDR3 covers 16 residues. The germline gives CDR1 SGHRS, CDR2 YFSETQ. The CDR3 spells CASSLEGHPYNSPLHF. CDR3 DNA: TGCGCCAGCAGCTTGGAAGGGCACCCCTATAATTCACCCCTCCACTTT.

This clonotype was seen only a few times. The chain uses TRBV5-1 and TRBJ2-1; a possible D gene is TRBD2 (5 bases). The ends were cut back, 0 bases at V and 6 bases at J, with 10 bases in the middle. The length of the CDR3 is 14 residues. Germline CDR1 SGHRS, CDR2 YFSETQ. The CDR3, as DNA: TGCGCCAGCAGCTTGGTAAGCGGTAGCAATGAGCAGTTCTTC. Protein: CASSLVSGSNEQFF.

This clonotype was detected only a few times. The gene calls are TRBV5-1 and TRBJ2-3; D call uncertain. CDR1 and CDR2 (germline): SGHRS, YFSETQ. V was clipped by 7 bases and J by 0 bases, with 6 bases between them. CDR3 length equals 12 residues. The CDR3 spells CASGPSTDTQYF. The DNA of the CDR3 is TGCGCCAGCGGGCCTAGCACAGATACGCAGTATTTT. The full variable domain, rest sourced from reference TRBV5-1 and TRBJ2-3, is KAGVTQTPRYLIKTRGQQVTLSCSPISGHRSVSWYQQTPGQGLQFLFEYFSETQRNKGNFPGRFSGRQFSNSRSEMNVSTLELGDSALYLCASGPSTDTQYFGPGTRLTVL.

This clonotype showed up just once. The chain links TRBV30 to TRBJ1-1; weak D call: TRBD1 (6 bases). Germline V gene data show CDR1 as GTSNPN and CDR2 as SVGIG (reference sequence). V lost 3 bases, J lost 6 bases, and 17 bases lay in between. The CDR3 spans 14 residues. The DNA of the CDR3 is TGTGCCTGGAGACCGGGACCAGGGGTGGCTGAAGCTTTCTTT. Translating gives CAWRPGPGVAEAFF.

The V call is TRBV4-1, the J call TRBJ2-5, with D possibly TRBD1 on 6 matching bases. This CDR3 is 15 amino acids long. Per germline, CDR1 MGHRA and CDR2 YSYEKL. Trimming pared 1 base from V and 4 bases from J, leaving 13 bases between. The CDR3 DNA reads TGCGCCAGCAGCCAAGGACAGGCCCGGCCAGAGACCCAGTACTTC. Its protein product is CASSQGQARPETQYF.